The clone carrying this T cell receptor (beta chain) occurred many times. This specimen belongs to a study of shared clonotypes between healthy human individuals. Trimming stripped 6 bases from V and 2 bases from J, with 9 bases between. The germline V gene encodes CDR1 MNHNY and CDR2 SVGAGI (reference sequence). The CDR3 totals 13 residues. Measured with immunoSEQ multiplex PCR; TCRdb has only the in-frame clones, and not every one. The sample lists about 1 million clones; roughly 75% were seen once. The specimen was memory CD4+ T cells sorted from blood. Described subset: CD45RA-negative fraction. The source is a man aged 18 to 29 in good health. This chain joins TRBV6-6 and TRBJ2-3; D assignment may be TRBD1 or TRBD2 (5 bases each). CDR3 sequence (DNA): TGTGCCAGCAGCGAGGGGATCACAGATACGCAGTATTTT. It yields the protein CASSEGITDTQYF.